This is a list of T cell receptor beta chains from one sample in a study of T-cell reconstitution after alpha-beta-depleted transplantation in children. Via MiXCR, TCRdb re-called the PCR reads, giving one row per CDR3 protein. The data contain 90,000 to 100,000 distinct CDR3 sequences, 20% to 30% of them singletons. The sequencing here drew on PBMCs, taken before TCRalphabeta/CD19-depleted stem cell transplant. The receptors stem from a boy aged 2 to 10 with acute lymphoblastic leukemia, due to receive a stem cell transplant. Both conserved end residues are part of each CDR3. Each record gives: CDR3 DNA, CDR3 protein, J gene, clone size, V gene, D gene. A D gene is named only where the DNA matches it firmly. Expanded clones are given a class, and other clones once, few, many or no size at all.

DNA: TGTGCCAGCAGTTTAGACACAGGCGGGGCCCGGCAGTTCTTC
CDR3: CASSLDTGGARQFF
J: TRBJ2-1
size: -
V: TRBV27
D: -

DNA: TGTGCCAGCAGCTCATCGGGACTCCCAATGTACAATGAGCAGTTCTTC
CDR3: CASSSSGLPMYNEQFF
J: TRBJ2-1
size: -
V: TRBV7-9
D: -

DNA: TGTGCCAGCAGTTACACGTTTGGGGCCAACGTCCTGACTTTC
CDR3: CASSYTFGANVLTF
J: TRBJ2-6
size: -
V: TRBV7-9
D: -

DNA: TGTGCCAGCAGCTCCGGTCGGACAGGATCGGAAGCTTTCTTT
CDR3: CASSSGRTGSEAFF
J: TRBJ1-1
size: few
V: TRBV7-3
D: TRBD1

DNA: TGTGCCAGCAGTCCCCAACTAGTGCCCTCCCAGTTCTTC
CDR3: CASSPQLVPSQFF
J: TRBJ2-1
size: -
V: TRBV6-6
D: -

DNA: TGTGCCAGCAGACTAGCGGGAGGGCCCCACGAGCAGTACTTC
CDR3: CASRLAGGPHEQYF
J: TRBJ2-7
size: -
V: TRBV28
D: TRBD2

DNA: TGCGCCAGCAGCTTGGCCTTGAGCGGAGGGCGTATAAACTTCCAAGAGACCCAGTACTTC
CDR3: CASSLALSGGRINFQETQYF
J: TRBJ2-5
size: -
V: TRBV5-1
D: -

DNA: TGTGCCAGCAGCTTAGATGACGCACCCTATGGCTACACCTTC
CDR3: CASSLDDAPYGYTF
J: TRBJ1-2
size: -
V: TRBV7-9
D: -

DNA: TGTGCCAGCAGCCCCCCAGGAGGGGTGGATACGCAGTATTTT
CDR3: CASSPPGGVDTQYF
J: TRBJ2-3
size: -
V: TRBV7-8
D: -

DNA: TGCAGTGCTAGAGGGGCTGTTGGGCGGGATAATTTATATACGCAGTATTTT
CDR3: CSARGAVGRDNLYTQYF
J: TRBJ2-3
size: -
V: TRBV20-1
D: -

DNA: TGTGCCACCAGCAGAGATAGGGGTCCGCCAGATACGCAGTATTTT
CDR3: CATSRDRGPPDTQYF
J: TRBJ2-3
size: -
V: TRBV15
D: -

DNA: TGTGCCAGCAGCCCCCCGCGAAGGAACACCGGGGAGCTGTTTTTT
CDR3: CASSPPRRNTGELFF
J: TRBJ2-2
size: -
V: TRBV7-8
D: -

DNA: TGTGCCAGCAGCCAAGAGCCTCGGACAGCTAGCTCCTACAATGAGCAGTTCTTC
CDR3: CASSQEPRTASSYNEQFF
J: TRBJ2-1
size: once
V: TRBV3-1
D: -

DNA: TGTGCCAGCAGACGAACTAGCGGAACAAATGAGCAGTTCTTC
CDR3: CASRRTSGTNEQFF
J: TRBJ2-1
size: few
V: TRBV6-4
D: TRBD2

DNA: TGCAGTGCTAGAGGTCTACAGGGCACTGAAGCTTTCTTT
CDR3: CSARGLQGTEAFF
J: TRBJ1-1
size: few
V: TRBV20-1
D: -

DNA: TGTGCCAGCAGCGTAGGGACTAGCGGAGGGGCGGATACGCAGTATTTT
CDR3: CASSVGTSGGADTQYF
J: TRBJ2-3
size: -
V: TRBV9
D: TRBD2

DNA: TGCGCCAGCAGCCTGGCCGCTGACAGGCCAACCTACGAGCAGTACTTC
CDR3: CASSLAADRPTYEQYF
J: TRBJ2-7
size: many
V: TRBV4-1
D: -

DNA: TGTGCCATCAGGGCGGGCTTGAACACCGGGGAGCTGTTTTTT
CDR3: CAIRAGLNTGELFF
J: TRBJ2-2
size: few
V: TRBV10-3
D: -